A selection of T cell receptor beta chains follows, all from one sample in a study of OX40 agonist ivuxolimab in advanced cancers. The table came from immunoSEQ multiplex PCR; TCRdb's copy has only in-frame clones and leaves some out. The sample lists about 33,000 clones, approximately 80% occurring once. The sequences come from CD4+ or CD8+ T cells sorted from blood, collected in a trial of the OX40 agonist ivuxolimab. The source of these receptors is an adult with an advanced solid tumor such as melanoma, head and neck, liver or kidney cancer. The CDR3 runs from the conserved cysteine through the conserved F or W. D genes are given only for firm matches. The listing skips clone size in some rows; elsewhere it reads once, few, many or a size class.

d_call j_call v_call clone_size cdr3_length cdr3_nt cdr3_aa
TRBD1 TRBJ1-6 TRBV5-1 NA 17 TGCGCCAGCAGCTTGGTCCCGGGACAGGGGGTCAATTCACCCCTCCACTTT CASSLVPGQGVNSPLHF
TRBD2 TRBJ2-2 TRBV9 NA 17 TGTGCCAGCAGCGTGGGGTCGCGGGGGGGCCTTGACGGGGAGCTGTTTTTT CASSVGSRGGLDGELFF
TRBD1 TRBJ2-7 TRBV5-1 NA 15 TGCGCCAGCAGCTTGGGGGGGACAGGGACCTACGAGCAGTACTTC CASSLGGTGTYEQYF
NA TRBJ2-3 TRBV2 NA 14 TGTGCCAGCAGTGAAGGAGGTAACACAGATACGCAGTATTTT CASSEGGNTDTQYF
NA TRBJ1-6 TRBV7-2 NA 15 TGTGCCAGCACAGGACAGAACTCCTATAATTCACCCCTCCACTTT CASTGQNSYNSPLHF
TRBD2 TRBJ2-3 TRBV7-3 NA 17 TGTGCCAGCAGCCCACGGACTAGCGGGGGCCCAACAGATACGCAGTATTTT CASSPRTSGGPTDTQYF
NA TRBJ1-2 TRBV6-6 few 13 TGTGCCAGCAGTTACCTGGGGGAATATGGCTACACCTTC CASSYLGEYGYTF
NA TRBJ2-5 TRBV7-2 few 12 TGTGCCAGCGGGGGGTACCAAGAGACCCAGTACTTC CASGGYQETQYF
NA TRBJ2-7 TRBV7-2 few 14 TGTGCCAGCAGCTTAGTACGGGGAGCCTACGAGCAGTACTTC CASSLVRGAYEQYF
TRBD1 TRBJ1-5 TRBV30 NA 15 TGTGCCTGGGAAGTGGGACAGGGACGCAATCAGCCCCAGCATTTT CAWEVGQGRNQPQHF
NA TRBJ1-1 TRBV5-4 NA 12 TGTGCCAGCAGCGCGGGAAACACTGAAGCCTTCTTT CASSAGNTEAFF
TRBD2 TRBJ2-7 TRBV6-6 NA 16 TGTGCCAGCAGTTACTCGTCCGGGGGGGCCGGGTACGAGCAGTACTTC CASSYSSGGAGYEQYF
TRBD2 TRBJ2-1 TRBV27 NA 16 TGTGCCAGCAGGAGATGGACTAGCGGGGGGTACAATGAGCAGTTCTTC CASRRWTSGGYNEQFF
TRBD2 TRBJ2-1 TRBV29-1 NA 16 TGCAGCGGGAAGAAAGGTGGCGGGGGGACAAACAATGAGCAGTTCTTC CSGKKGGGGTNNEQFF
NA TRBJ2-2 TRBV29-1 few 13 TGCAGCGTTGCCAGGGCCAACACCGGGGAGCTGTTTTTT CSVARANTGELFF
TRBD2 TRBJ2-7 TRBV11-2 NA 14 TGTGCCAGCAACCCAGCGGGGGGAAACTACGAGCAGTACTTC CASNPAGGNYEQYF
NA TRBJ2-3 TRBV5-1 NA 15 TGCGCCAGCAGAATAACGGGGGCCCACACAGATACGCAGTATTTT CASRITGAHTDTQYF
TRBD1 TRBJ1-1 TRBV2 NA 12 TGTGCCATTTGGGACAGGATCACTGAAGCTTTCTTT CAIWDRITEAFF
NA TRBJ1-1 TRBV21-1 NA 18 TGTGCCAGCAGCAAAGCGTGGGAGGGGGTCGGGATGAACACTGAAGCTTTCTTT CASSKAWEGVGMNTEAFF
NA TRBJ2-3 TRBV2 NA 14 TGTGCCAGCAGTACTCGGGATTTCACAGATACGCAGTATTTT CASSTRDFTDTQYF
NA TRBJ1-5 TRBV6-6 NA 13 TGTGCCAGCCGGTATGGCATCGCACAGCCCCAGCATTTT CASRYGIAQPQHF
TRBD2 TRBJ2-1 TRBV11-2 NA 17 TGTGCCAGCAGCTCCCTAGCGGGGGCAGGTTCCTACAATGAGCAGTTCTTC CASSSLAGAGSYNEQFF
TRBD1 TRBJ2-5 TRBV19 NA 14 TGTGCCAGTATCGCCAGGGGGCGGTCAGAGACCCAGTACTTC CASIARGRSETQYF
TRBD1 TRBJ2-7 TRBV28 NA 12 TGTGCCAGCCGAGGGACAGGGGACGAGCAGTACTTC CASRGTGDEQYF
NA TRBJ2-2 TRBV2 NA 14 TGTGCCAGCATACCTATGGCGAACACCGGGGAGCTGTTTTTT CASIPMANTGELFF
NA TRBJ1-4 TRBV4-1 few 17 TGCGCCAGCAGCCAAGATCGCAGCGGGACTCAGGGTGAAAAACTGTTTTTT CASSQDRSGTQGEKLFF
NA TRBJ1-4 TRBV10-3 NA 14 TGTGCCATCAGTGAGGGTGGGACGATGGGGAAACTGTTTTTT CAISEGGTMGKLFF
TRBD1 TRBJ2-7 TRBV6-5 NA 15 TGTGCCAGCTTGCGGACAGGGGGCGGAACCTACGAGCAGTACTTC CASLRTGGGTYEQYF
NA TRBJ2-3 TRBV13 NA 14 TGTGCCAGCAGCTTAGGCTGGGGGTCAGATACGCAGTATTTT CASSLGWGSDTQYF
NA TRBJ2-7 TRBV20-1 NA 11 TGCAGTGCTATAGGGGGGAACGAGCAGTACTTC CSAIGGNEQYF
NA TRBJ1-5 TRBV4-1 NA 14 TGCGCCAGCAGCCAATTAGCTGGATCCCAGCCCCAGCATTTT CASSQLAGSQPQHF
NA TRBJ1-4 TRBV2 few 15 TGTGCCAGCAGTGCTAGTGGGGTAGCTAATGAAAAACTGTTTTTT CASSASGVANEKLFF
NA TRBJ1-2 TRBV11-2 few 12 TGTGCCAGCAGCTCCTTCACCATGGCTACCACCTTC CASSSFTMATTF